A single sample gave rise to the 24 T cell receptor beta chains below, sequenced in a study of T cell clonality in common variable immunodeficiency. The study, taken as a whole, reports: Common variable immunodeficiency TCR beta sequences reportedly had fewer deletions and N-nucleotide insertions.

TCRdb's table, derived via immunoSEQ multiplex PCR, lists solely in-frame clones and lacks some. The sample presents fewer than 35,000 clones, none singletons. For these TCRs, the target antigens are not known. The sequencing sample was made of peripheral blood mononuclear cells. The receptors shown here come from a human donor with common variable immunodeficiency.

This clone was observed at least ten times. The read terminates 3 residues before the CDR3 end, so the remaining end is supplied by the germline J gene. The J gene is TRBJ2-3, the V gene TRBV29-1; D uncertain. Trimming took 1 base from V and 0 from J, leaving 8 bases between them. Germline CDR1 is SQVTM and CDR2 is ANQGSEA. The CDR3 consists of 14 residues. CDR3 bases read: TGCAGCGTTGAAGCAACAGATAGCACAGATACG. As protein: CSVEATDSTDT. The whole CDR3 protein reads CSVEATDSTDTQYF.

This clone was seen only a few times. The read comes to an end 3 residues before the CDR3 does, leaving the germline J gene to fill in the end. V usage is TRBV20-1 and J usage is TRBJ2-1; 12 nucleotides match TRBD2. With V trimmed by 3 bases and J by 3 bases, 9 bases remained unmatched. The CDR3 consists of 17 residues. Germline V gives CDR1 DFQATT, CDR2 SNEGSKA (reference sequence). CDR3 amino acids: CSASTSLAGGHYNEQFF. The DNA read from the CDR3 is TGCAGTGCTAGTACTTCACTAGCGGGGGGTCACTACAATGAG.

Points on this clone: The CDR3 goes on 3 residues after the read ends, and that part is filled in from the germline J gene. The gene calls are TRBV7-2 and TRBJ2-7; D is ambiguous. In germline, CDR1 is SGHTA, CDR2 FQGNSA. Trimming stripped 7 bases from V and 5 bases from J, with 21 bases between. The CDR3 loop spans 15 amino acids. CDR3 DNA, as far as it was read: TGTGCCAGCACCTGGGTGGGCAGACCTTCGGACGAG. Translating gives CASTWVGRPSDE. In full, the CDR3 reads CASTWVGRPSDEQYF.

This clone was recorded a few times. With the read ending 3 residues before the CDR3 end, the germline J gene is used to fill in that end. The chain is built from TRBV19 and TRBJ2-3; D perhaps matches TRBD2 (6 bases). Trimming took 1 base from V and 6 from J, leaving 11 bases between them. CDR1 is LNHDA and CDR2 is SQIVND in the germline V gene (reference sequence). CDR3 size: 14 residues. This chain's CDR3 is CASSIGTSPDTQYF. The part of the CDR3 DNA that was read is TGTGCCAGTAGTATAGGTACTAGCCCTGATACG.

The table lists this clone with many counts. The CDR3 end lies 3 residues beyond the end of the read and is filled in from the germline J gene. The chain joins TRBV11-2 to TRBJ1-1; TRBD1 aligns across 10 bases. This CDR3 spans 15 amino acids. V lost 2 bases to trimming and J lost 4 bases; unmatched junction nucleotides: 4. Germline-derived CDR1 and CDR2 are SGHAT and FQNNGV. The CDR3 sequence: CASSLSGQGTTEAFF. The CDR3 DNA, read in part, is TGTGCCAGCAGCTTATCGGGACAGGGGACCACTGAA. Using reference TRBV11-2 and TRBJ1-1 for the parts outside the CDR3, the full variable domain is EAGVAQSPRYKIIEKRQSVAFWCNPISGHATLYWYQQILGQGPKLLIQFQNNGVVDDSQLPKDRFSAERLKGVDSTLKIQPAKLEDSAVYLCASSLSGQGTTEAFFGQGTRLTVV.

With respect to this clone: The read comes to an end 3 residues before the CDR3 does, leaving the germline J gene to fill in the end. The rearrangement joins TRBV7-9 to TRBJ1-2; perhaps TRBD1 as D (6 bases). Trimming left V 3 bases short and J 4 bases short, with 12 bases between. Germline values: CDR1 SEHNR, CDR2 FQNEAQ (reference sequence). There are 14 residues in the CDR3. The CDR3 protein is CASSLEATGYGYTF. CDR3 bases read: TGTGCCAGCAGCTTGGAGGCGACAGGCTATGGC.

This clone was observed a few times. Read coverage stops 3 residues before the CDR3 terminus; the germline J gene supplies the remainder. This sequence joins TRBV18 and TRBJ1-5; 9 nucleotides line up with TRBD1. From germline, CDR1 is KGHSH and CDR2 LQKENI. V shed 3 bases, J shed 3 bases, and the junction held 3 bases outside the gene matches. This CDR3 comprises 15 residues. Partial CDR3 DNA: TGTGCCAGCTCACCGGGACAGGGAAACAATCAGCCC. As protein: CASSPGQGNNQP. The complete CDR3 protein is CASSPGQGNNQPQHF. Full variable domain (missing parts from reference TRBV18 and TRBJ1-5): NAGVMQNPRHLVRRRGQEARLRCSPMKGHSHVYWYRQLPEEGLKFMVYLQKENIIDESGMPKERFSAEFPKEGPSILRIQQVVRGDSAAYFCASSPGQGNNQPQHFGDGTRLSIL.

This clone has a handful of counts. The read gets to within 3 residues of the CDR3 end, and the germline J gene fills in the rest. The chain couples TRBV7-9 to TRBJ1-1; D is uncertain. V was pared by 2 bases and J by 5 bases, with 12 bases between. This CDR3 is built from 14 residues. Per germline, CDR1 SEHNR and CDR2 FQNEAQ (reference sequence). The CDR3 loop is CASSLRAESTEAFF. The CDR3 bases that were read are TGTGCCAGCAGCTTAAGGGCAGAGTCGACTGAA.

Remarks on this clone: Read sequence stops 3 residues before the CDR3 end, and the germline J gene provides the missing end. The rearrangement uses TRBV6-1 and TRBJ1-6; TRBD1 matches 8 bases. The CDR3 length is 14 residues. The ends lost 1 base at V and 10 bases at J; junction bases unmatched: 3. Germline V gives CDR1 MNHNS, CDR2 SASEGT. CDR3 residues: CASSEGTGPSPLHF. Partial CDR3 DNA: TGTGCCAGCAGTGAAGGGACAGGGCCCTCACCC.

This clone was picked up a small number of times. The CDR3 region is CASSPGLVSTDTQYF. CDR3 DNA, as far as it was read: TGCGCCAGCAGCCCCGGACTGGTTAGCACAGATACG. The J gene is TRBJ2-3, the V gene TRBV5-1, with TRBD2 as a possible D gene (5 bases). The read halts 3 residues ahead of the CDR3 end, with the missing end drawn from the germline J gene. V lost 4 bases and J 0 bases, leaving 12 bases between the germline ends. The CDR3 totals 15 residues. Looked up from germline, CDR1 is SGHRS and CDR2 is YFSETQ.

This clone occurred many times. The read ends 3 residues before the CDR3 terminus; that terminus is restored from the germline J gene. The chain links TRBV7-8 to TRBJ2-7; TRBD1 matches 7 bases. The CDR3 length is 16 residues. CDR1 is SGHVS and CDR2 is FQNEAQ in the germline V gene. Trimming cost V 3 bases and J 2 bases; bases outside gene matches: 10. CDR3 protein: CASSFRPTGFPYEQYF. CDR3 bases read: TGTGCCAGCAGCTTTAGGCCGACAGGGTTTCCCTACGAG.

This clone came up many times. The read terminates 3 residues before the CDR3 end, so the remaining end is supplied by the germline J gene. The V call is TRBV6-2 or TRBV6-3, the J call TRBJ2-2; a weak D match, TRBD2 (6 bases). Trimming took 6 bases from V and 1 from J, leaving 12 bases between them. The CDR3 is made up of 15 amino acids. Germline V gives CDR1 MNHEY, CDR2 SVGEGT. The CDR3 is CASSTGLRNTGELFF. The covered CDR3 bases are TGTGCCAGCAGCACGGGACTCAGGAACACCGGGGAG.

This clone showed up many times. The sequenced CDR3 bases are TGTGCCAGCAGTGATGCCGGGACTACAAACACCGGGGAG. Amino acid sequence: CASSDAGTTNTGE. The whole CDR3 reads CASSDAGTTNTGELFF. The V call is TRBV2, the J call TRBJ2-2; 7 positions match TRBD2. The CDR3 end lies 3 residues beyond the end of the read and is filled in from the germline J gene. Trimming at V came to 3 bases and at J to 2 bases, leaving 6 bases not matched to a gene. Germline V gene sequence: CDR1 SNHLY, CDR2 FYNNEI. CDR3 length: 16 amino acids.

This clone was detected many times. Read data end 3 residues before the CDR3 end; the end is taken from the germline J gene. V gene TRBV5-6 combines with J gene TRBJ1-2, with unresolved D. Germline assignment: CDR1 SGHDT and CDR2 YYEEEE. The ends were cut back, 3 bases at V and 4 bases at J, with 7 bases in the middle. CDR3 size: 12 residues. CDR3 DNA (partial): TGTGCCAGCAGCTCTACCTTCTATGGC. It translates to CASSSTFYG. The entire CDR3 reads CASSSTFYGYTF.

This clone came up a few times. The CDR3 is cut off 3 residues early in the read; its end comes from the germline J gene. This chain joins TRBV19 and TRBJ1-2; TRBD1 matches at 7 bases. Germline CDR1 reads LNHDA; CDR2 reads SQIVND (reference sequence). Losses at the gene ends were 5 bases for V and 4 bases for J; bases not matched to a gene: 13. This CDR3 has 16 residues. The CDR3 reads CASSALGGRGSYGYTF. The covered CDR3 bases are TGTGCCAGTAGTGCCCTAGGGGGCCGAGGGAGCTATGGC.

This clone was observed at least ten times. The CDR3 end falls 3 residues outside the read, so it is completed with the germline J gene. This chain links TRBV7-8 with TRBJ2-5; 9 positions agree with TRBD1. Trimming at V came to 2 bases and at J to 7 bases, leaving 5 bases not matched to a gene. Germline V CDR1 and CDR2: SGHVS, FQNEAQ. The CDR3 contains 14 residues. Incomplete CDR3 DNA: TGTGCCAGCAGCTTACTACAGACAGGGGGGACC. This translates into CASSLLQTGGT. The complete CDR3 protein is CASSLLQTGGTQYF.

For this clone: The observed sequence ends 3 residues before the CDR3 terminus, with the missing tail filled in from the germline J gene. The rearrangement uses TRBV13 and TRBJ1-2; TRBD1 might be the D (6 bases). Germline assignment: CDR1 PRHDT and CDR2 FYEKMQ (reference sequence). With 3 bases removed from V and 3 bases from J, the gap between germline ends came to 14 bases. The CDR3 is made up of 15 amino acids. The CDR3 here is CASSLGGQSYYGYTF. The DNA read from the CDR3 is TGTGCCAGCAGCTTGGGCGGACAGAGTTACTATGGC. The whole variable domain, filled in from reference TRBV13 and TRBJ1-2, reads AAGVIQSPRHLIKEKRETATLKCYPIPRHDTVYWYQQGPGQDPQFLISFYEKMQSDKGSIPDRFSAQQFSDYHSELNMSSLELGDSALYFCASSLGGQSYYGYTFGSGTRLTVV.

The sample holds a few counts of this clone. The read ends 3 residues early relative to the CDR3; the germline J gene fills the gap. V is TRBV6-2 or TRBV6-3 and J is TRBJ2-3; 7 nucleotides match TRBD2. The CDR3 loop spans 17 amino acids. Germline V gene data show CDR1 as MNHEY and CDR2 as SVGEGT. V lost 2 bases to trimming and J lost 6 bases; unmatched junction nucleotides: 14. CDR3 sequence reads: CASSYGSSGYISDTQYF. The part of the CDR3 DNA that was read is TGTGCCAGCAGTTACGGGTCTAGCGGATATATTTCGGATACG.

About this clone: Read data end 3 residues before the CDR3 end; the end is taken from the germline J gene. This chain uses TRBV30 with TRBJ1-5; D is ambiguous. Germline V gives CDR1 GTSNPN, CDR2 SVGIG (reference sequence). The CDR3 is 15 amino acids. Trimming removed 1 base at V and 1 base at J, with 11 bases between. The chain's CDR3 is CAWSDSTISNQPQHF. The CDR3 bases that were read are TGTGCCTGGAGTGACAGTACCATCAGCAATCAGCCC.

This clone was picked up a small number of times. The read terminates 3 residues ahead of where the CDR3 ends, so the germline J gene completes it. The chain has TRBV2 and TRBJ2-7; 10 bases line up with TRBD1. The CDR3 totals 15 residues. The germline CDR1 and CDR2 sequences are SNHLY and FYNNEI. V dropped 4 bases and J dropped 6; count of bases not matched to a gene: 9. The sequenced CDR3 bases are TGTGCCAGCAGTGCCGGGACAGGGGACCGCGGCGAG. This translates into CASSAGTGDRGE. The CDR3, in full, reads CASSAGTGDRGEQYF.

Turning to this clone: The read ends 3 residues early relative to the CDR3; the germline J gene fills the gap. The rearrangement uses TRBV6-2 or TRBV6-3 and TRBJ1-6; 8 bases are a match to TRBD1. The CDR3 runs to 17 residues. Germline values: CDR1 MNHEY, CDR2 SVGEGT. V lost 5 bases, J lost 6 bases, and 12 bases stayed unmatched. This CDR3 is CASSPNPGGGGNSPLHF. The sequenced part of the CDR3 DNA is TGTGCCAGCAGTCCAAATCCAGGGGGCGGTGGTAATTCACCC.

The sample holds many counts of this clone. The read terminates 3 residues before the CDR3 end, so the remaining end is supplied by the germline J gene. The chain carries TRBV5-1 and TRBJ2-3, with D unclear. This CDR3 is 13 amino acids long. V was shortened by 0 bases and J by 4 bases, with 6 bases between the two germline ends. CDR1 SGHRS and CDR2 YFSETQ come from the germline V gene. The CDR3 bases that were read are TGCGCCAGCAGCTTGGGCCAGGCAGATACG. Translating it yields CASSLGQADT. The entire CDR3 protein reads CASSLGQADTQYF.

This clone was seen many times. Coverage ceases 3 residues before the CDR3 finishes, and the germline J gene fills in the end. The V and J genes are TRBV19 and TRBJ2-6; 12 nucleotides agree with TRBD1. With V trimmed by 5 bases and J by 3 bases, 8 bases remained unmatched. Germline assignment: CDR1 LNHDA and CDR2 SQIVND (reference sequence). The CDR3 covers 18 residues. This CDR3 reads CASSAAGTGGGGANVLTF. The sequenced part of the CDR3 DNA is TGTGCCAGTAGTGCCGCCGGGACAGGGGGCGGTGGGGCCAACGTC.

This clone was recorded many times. CDR3 sequence reads: CASSEDRGLSYEQYF. The DNA read from the CDR3 is TGTGCCAGCAGTGAAGACAGGGGCCTCTCCTACGAG. The chain employs TRBV6-1 and TRBJ2-7; 7 nucleotides match TRBD1. The read terminates 3 residues ahead of where the CDR3 ends, so the germline J gene completes it. CDR3 size: 15 residues. Per the germline V gene, CDR1 is MNHNS and CDR2 is SASEGT. V dropped 1 base and J dropped 0; count of bases not matched to a gene: 3.